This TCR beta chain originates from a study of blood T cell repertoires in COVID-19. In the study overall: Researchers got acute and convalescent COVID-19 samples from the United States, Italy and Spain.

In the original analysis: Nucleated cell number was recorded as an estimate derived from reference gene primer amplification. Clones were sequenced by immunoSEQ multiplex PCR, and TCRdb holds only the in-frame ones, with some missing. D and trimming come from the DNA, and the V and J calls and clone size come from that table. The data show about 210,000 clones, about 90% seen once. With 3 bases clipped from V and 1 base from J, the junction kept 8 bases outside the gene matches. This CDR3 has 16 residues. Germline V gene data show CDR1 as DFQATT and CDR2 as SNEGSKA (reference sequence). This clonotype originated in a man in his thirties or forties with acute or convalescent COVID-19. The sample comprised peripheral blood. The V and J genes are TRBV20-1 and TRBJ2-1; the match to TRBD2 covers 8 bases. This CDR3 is CSASPREGRSYNEQFF. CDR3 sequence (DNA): TGCAGTGCTAGTCCTCGGGAGGGCCGGTCCTACAATGAGCAGTTCTTC.